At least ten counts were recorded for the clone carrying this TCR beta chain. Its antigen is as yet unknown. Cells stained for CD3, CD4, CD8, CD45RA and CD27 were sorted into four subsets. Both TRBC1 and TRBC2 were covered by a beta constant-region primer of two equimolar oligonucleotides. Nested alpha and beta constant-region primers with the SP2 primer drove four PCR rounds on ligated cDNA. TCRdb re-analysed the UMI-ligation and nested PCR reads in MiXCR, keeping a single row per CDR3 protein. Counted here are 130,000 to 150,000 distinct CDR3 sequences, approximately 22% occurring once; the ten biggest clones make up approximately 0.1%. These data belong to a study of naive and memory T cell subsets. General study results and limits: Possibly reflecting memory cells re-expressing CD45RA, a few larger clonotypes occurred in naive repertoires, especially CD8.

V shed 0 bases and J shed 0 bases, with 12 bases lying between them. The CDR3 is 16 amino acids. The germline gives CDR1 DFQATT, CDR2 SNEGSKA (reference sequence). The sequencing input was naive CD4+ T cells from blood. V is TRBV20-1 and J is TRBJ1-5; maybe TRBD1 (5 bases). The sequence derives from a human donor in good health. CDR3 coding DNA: TGCAGTGCTAGAGACACGGGGCGGAATAGCAATCAGCCCCAGCATTTT. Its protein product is CSARDTGRNSNQPQHF.